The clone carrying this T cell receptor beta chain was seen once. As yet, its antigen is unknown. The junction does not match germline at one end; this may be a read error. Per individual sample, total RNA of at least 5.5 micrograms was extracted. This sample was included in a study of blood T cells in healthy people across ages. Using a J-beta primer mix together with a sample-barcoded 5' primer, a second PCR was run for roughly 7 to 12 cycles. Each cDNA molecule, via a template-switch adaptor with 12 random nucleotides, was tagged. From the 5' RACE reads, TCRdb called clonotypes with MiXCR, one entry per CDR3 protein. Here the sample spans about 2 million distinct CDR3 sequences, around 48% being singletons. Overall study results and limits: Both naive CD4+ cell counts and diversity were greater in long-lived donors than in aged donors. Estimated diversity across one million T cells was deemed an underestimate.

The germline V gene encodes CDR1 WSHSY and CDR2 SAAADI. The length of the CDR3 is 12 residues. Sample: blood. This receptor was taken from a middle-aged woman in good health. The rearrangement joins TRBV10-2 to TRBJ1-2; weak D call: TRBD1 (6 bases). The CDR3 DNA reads TGCGCCAGCAGCCGGGACACATATGACTACACCTTC. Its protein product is CASSRDTYDYTF.